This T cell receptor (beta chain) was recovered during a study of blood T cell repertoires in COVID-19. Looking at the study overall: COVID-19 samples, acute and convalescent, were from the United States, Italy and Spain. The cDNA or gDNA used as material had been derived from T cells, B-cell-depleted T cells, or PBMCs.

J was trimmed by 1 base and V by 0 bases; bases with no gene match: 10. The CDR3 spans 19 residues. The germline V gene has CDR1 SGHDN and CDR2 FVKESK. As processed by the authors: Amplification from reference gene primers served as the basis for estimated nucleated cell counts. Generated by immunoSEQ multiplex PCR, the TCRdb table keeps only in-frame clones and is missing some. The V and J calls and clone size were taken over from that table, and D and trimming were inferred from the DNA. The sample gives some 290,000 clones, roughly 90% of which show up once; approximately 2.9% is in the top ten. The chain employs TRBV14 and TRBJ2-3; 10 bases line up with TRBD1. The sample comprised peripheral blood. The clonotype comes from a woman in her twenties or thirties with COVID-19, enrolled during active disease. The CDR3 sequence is CASSQDLWDRGVGTDTQYF. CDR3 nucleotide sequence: TGTGCCAGCAGCCAAGATTTGTGGGACAGGGGAGTTGGCACAGATACGCAGTATTTT.